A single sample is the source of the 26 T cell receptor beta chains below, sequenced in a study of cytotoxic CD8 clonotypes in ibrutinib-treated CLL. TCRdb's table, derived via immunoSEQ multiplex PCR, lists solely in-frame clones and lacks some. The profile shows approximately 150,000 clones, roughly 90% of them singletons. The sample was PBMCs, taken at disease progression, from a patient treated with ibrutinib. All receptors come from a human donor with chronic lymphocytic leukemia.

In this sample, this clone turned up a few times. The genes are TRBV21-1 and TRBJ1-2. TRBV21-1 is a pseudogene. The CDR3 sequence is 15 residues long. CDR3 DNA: TGTGCCACCGGGGACCCATGTGTGCCAGCGTATGGCTACACCTTC. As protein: CATGDPCVPAYGYTF.

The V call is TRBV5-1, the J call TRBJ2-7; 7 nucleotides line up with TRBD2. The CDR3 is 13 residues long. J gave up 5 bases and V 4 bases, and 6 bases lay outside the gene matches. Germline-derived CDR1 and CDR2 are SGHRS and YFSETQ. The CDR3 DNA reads TGCGCCAGCAGCCCGGGGGGTAGCCACGAGCAGTACTTC. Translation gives CASSPGGSHEQYF. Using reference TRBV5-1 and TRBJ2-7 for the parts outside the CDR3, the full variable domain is KAGVTQTPRYLIKTRGQQVTLSCSPISGHRSVSWYQQTPGQGLQFLFEYFSETQRNKGNFPGRFSGRQFSNSRSEMNVSTLELGDSALYLCASSPGGSHEQYFGPGTRLTVT.

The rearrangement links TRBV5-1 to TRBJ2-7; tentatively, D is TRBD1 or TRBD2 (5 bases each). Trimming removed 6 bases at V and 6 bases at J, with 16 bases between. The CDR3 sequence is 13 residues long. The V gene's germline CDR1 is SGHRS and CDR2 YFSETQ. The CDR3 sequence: CASTRDGYTEQYF. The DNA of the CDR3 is TGCGCCAGCACCCGGGACGGCTATACCGAGCAGTACTTC.

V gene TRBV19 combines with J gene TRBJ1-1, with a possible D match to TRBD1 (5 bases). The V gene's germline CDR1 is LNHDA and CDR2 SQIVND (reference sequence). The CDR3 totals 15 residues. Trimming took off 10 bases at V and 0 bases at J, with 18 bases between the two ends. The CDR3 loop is CATKGWGNMNTEAFF. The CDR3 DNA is TGTGCCACTAAGGGTTGGGGCAATATGAACACTGAAGCTTTCTTT.

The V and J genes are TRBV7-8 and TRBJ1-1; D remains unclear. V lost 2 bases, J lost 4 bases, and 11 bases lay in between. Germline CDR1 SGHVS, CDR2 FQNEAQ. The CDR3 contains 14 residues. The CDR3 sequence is CASSLSTVTTEAFF. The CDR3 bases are TGTGCCAGCAGCTTAAGTACAGTCACCACTGAAGCTTTCTTT.

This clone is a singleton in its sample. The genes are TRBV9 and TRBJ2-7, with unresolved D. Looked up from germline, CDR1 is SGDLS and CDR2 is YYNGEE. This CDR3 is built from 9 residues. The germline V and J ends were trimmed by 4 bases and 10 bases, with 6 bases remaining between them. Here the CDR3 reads CASSPRQYF. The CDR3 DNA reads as TGTGCCAGCAGCCCTCGACAGTACTTC. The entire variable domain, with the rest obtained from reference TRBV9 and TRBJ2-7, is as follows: DSGVTQTPKHLITATGQRVTLRCSPRSGDLSVYWYQQSLDQGLQFLIQYYNGEERAKGNILERFSAQQFPDLHSELNLSSLELGDSALYFCASSPRQYFGPGTRLTVT.

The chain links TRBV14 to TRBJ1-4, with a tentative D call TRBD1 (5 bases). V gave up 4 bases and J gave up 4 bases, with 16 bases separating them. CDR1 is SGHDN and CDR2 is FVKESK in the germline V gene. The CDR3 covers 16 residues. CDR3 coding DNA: TGTGCCAGCAGCCGAACCACAGGTCTAGGTAATGAAAAACTGTTTTTT. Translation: CASSRTTGLGNEKLFF.

The chain's CDR3 is CASSVGSSILYEQYF. The CDR3 nucleotides are TGTGCCAGTAGTGTGGGTAGTAGCATCCTCTACGAGCAGTACTTC. This chain joins TRBV19 and TRBJ2-7; D remains ambiguous. The germline CDR1 and CDR2 sequences are LNHDA and SQIVND (reference sequence). V lost 5 bases to trimming and J lost 3 bases, with 17 bases between them. This CDR3 region has 15 residues.

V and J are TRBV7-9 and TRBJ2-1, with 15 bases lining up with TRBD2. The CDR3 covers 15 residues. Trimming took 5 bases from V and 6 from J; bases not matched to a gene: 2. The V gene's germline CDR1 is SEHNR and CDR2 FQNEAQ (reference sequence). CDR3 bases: TGTGCCAGCAGCACGGGACTAGCGGGAGGCAATGAGCAGTTCTTC. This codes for CASSTGLAGGNEQFF.

The CDR3 coding sequence is TGTGCCAGCAGTTGGGGGGGACAGGTTAAAGATACGCAGTATTTT. Its translation is CASSWGGQVKDTQYF. The chain links TRBV27 to TRBJ2-3, with a tentative D call TRBD1 (8 bases). Germline V lookup: CDR1 MNHEY, CDR2 SMNVEV (reference sequence). Trimming took off 4 bases at V and 5 bases at J, with 16 bases between the two ends. This CDR3 contains 15 residues.

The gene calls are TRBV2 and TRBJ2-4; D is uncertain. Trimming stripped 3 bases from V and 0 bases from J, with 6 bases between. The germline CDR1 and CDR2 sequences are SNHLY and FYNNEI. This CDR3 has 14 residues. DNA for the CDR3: TGTGCCAGCAGTGACAGTCTAGCCAAAAACATTCAGTACTTC. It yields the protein CASSDSLAKNIQYF.

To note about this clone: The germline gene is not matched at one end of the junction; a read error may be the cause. The CDR3 sequence is CASSLAGGPGTDTQYF. DNA for the CDR3: TGTGCCAGCAGTTTAGCGGGAGGGCCAGGGACAGATACGCAGTATTTT. This chain joins TRBV11-2 and TRBJ2-3; 11 bases fit TRBD2. There are 16 residues in the CDR3. Germline V gene lookup returns CDR1 SGHAT and CDR2 FQNNGV.

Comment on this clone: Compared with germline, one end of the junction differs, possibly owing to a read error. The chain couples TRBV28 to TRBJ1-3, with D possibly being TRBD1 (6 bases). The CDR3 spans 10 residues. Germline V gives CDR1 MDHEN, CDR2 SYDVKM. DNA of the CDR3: TGTGCCCAATGTCCCGGAGACAGGATTTTT. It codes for CAQCPGDRIF.

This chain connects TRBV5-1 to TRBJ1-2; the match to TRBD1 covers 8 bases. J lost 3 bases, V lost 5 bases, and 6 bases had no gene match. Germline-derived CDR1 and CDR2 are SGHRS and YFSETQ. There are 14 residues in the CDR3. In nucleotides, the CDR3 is TGCGCCAGCAGATATGACAGGGGCGACTATGGCTACACCTTC. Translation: CASRYDRGDYGYTF. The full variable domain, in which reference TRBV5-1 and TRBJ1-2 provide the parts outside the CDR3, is KAGVTQTPRYLIKTRGQQVTLSCSPISGHRSVSWYQQTPGQGLQFLFEYFSETQRNKGNFPGRFSGRQFSNSRSEMNVSTLELGDSALYLCASRYDRGDYGYTFGSGTRLTVV.

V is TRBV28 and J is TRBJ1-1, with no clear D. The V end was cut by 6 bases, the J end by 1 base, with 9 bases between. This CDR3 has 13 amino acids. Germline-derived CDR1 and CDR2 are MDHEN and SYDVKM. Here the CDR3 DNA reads TGTGCCAGCAGACTCCCGGGGAACACTGAAGCTTTCTTT. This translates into CASRLPGNTEAFF.

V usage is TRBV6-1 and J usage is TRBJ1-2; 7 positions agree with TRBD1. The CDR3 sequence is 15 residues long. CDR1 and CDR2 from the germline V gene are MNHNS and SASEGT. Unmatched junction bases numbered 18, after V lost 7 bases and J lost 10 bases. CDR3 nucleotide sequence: TGTGCCAGCACCGAATTGGGGCGAACAGGGGAGTACTACACCTTC. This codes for CASTELGRTGEYYTF.

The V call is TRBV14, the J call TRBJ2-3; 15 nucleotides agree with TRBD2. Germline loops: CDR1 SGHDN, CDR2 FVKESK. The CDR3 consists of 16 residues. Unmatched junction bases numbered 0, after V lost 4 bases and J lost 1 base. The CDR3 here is CASSRTSGRGTDTQYF. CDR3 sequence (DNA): TGTGCCAGCAGCCGGACTAGCGGGAGGGGCACAGATACGCAGTATTTT.

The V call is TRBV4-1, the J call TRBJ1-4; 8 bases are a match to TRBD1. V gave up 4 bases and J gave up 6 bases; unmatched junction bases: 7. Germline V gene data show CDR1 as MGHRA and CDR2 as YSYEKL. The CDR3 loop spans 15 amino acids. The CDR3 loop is CASSLSRGLYEKLFF. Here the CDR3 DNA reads TGCGCCAGCAGCCTAAGCAGGGGGCTGTATGAAAAACTGTTTTTT.

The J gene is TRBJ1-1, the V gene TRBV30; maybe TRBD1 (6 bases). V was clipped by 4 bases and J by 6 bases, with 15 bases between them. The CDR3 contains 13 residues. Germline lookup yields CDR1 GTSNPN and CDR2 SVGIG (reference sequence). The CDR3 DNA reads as TGTGCCTGGACCCCGGGGGCGGGAGCTGAAGCTTTCTTT. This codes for CAWTPGAGAEAFF.

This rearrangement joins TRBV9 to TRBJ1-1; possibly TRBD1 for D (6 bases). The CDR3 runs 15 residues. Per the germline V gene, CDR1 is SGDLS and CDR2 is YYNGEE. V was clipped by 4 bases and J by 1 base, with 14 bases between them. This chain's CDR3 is CASSRTDRENTEAFF. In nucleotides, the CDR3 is TGTGCCAGCAGCCGGACGGACAGAGAGAACACTGAAGCTTTCTTT. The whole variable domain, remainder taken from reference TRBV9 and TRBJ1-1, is DSGVTQTPKHLITATGQRVTLRCSPRSGDLSVYWYQQSLDQGLQFLIQYYNGEERAKGNILERFSAQQFPDLHSELNLSSLELGDSALYFCASSRTDRENTEAFFGQGTRLTVV.

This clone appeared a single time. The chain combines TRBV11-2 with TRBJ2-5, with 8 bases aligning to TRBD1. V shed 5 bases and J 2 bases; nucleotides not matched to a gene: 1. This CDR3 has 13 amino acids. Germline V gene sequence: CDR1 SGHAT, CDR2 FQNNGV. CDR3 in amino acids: CASSRDRQETQYF. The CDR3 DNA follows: TGTGCCAGCAGCCGGGACAGGCAAGAGACCCAGTACTTC.

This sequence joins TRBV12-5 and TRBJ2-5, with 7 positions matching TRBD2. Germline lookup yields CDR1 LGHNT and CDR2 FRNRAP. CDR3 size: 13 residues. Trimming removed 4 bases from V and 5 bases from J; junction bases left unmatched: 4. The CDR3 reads CASGWEGMETQYF. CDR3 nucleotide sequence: TGTGCTAGTGGTTGGGAGGGAATGGAGACCCAGTACTTC.

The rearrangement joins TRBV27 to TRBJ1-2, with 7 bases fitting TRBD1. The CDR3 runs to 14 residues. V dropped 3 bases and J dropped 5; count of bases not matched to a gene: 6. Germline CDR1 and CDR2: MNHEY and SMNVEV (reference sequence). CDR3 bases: TGTGCCAGCAGTTTCGCGGGCAGGGGGTATGGCTACACCTTC. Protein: CASSFAGRGYGYTF.

The DNA of the CDR3 is TGTGCCAGCAGCGCAGAAGGGGGCTATGGGGCCAACGTCCTGACTTTC. Its protein product is CASSAEGGYGANVLTF. The chain couples TRBV9 to TRBJ2-6; TRBD1 aligns across 7 bases. Germline CDR1 and CDR2: SGDLS and YYNGEE. Trimming cost V 3 bases and J 3 bases; bases outside gene matches: 6. This CDR3 is 16 amino acids long.

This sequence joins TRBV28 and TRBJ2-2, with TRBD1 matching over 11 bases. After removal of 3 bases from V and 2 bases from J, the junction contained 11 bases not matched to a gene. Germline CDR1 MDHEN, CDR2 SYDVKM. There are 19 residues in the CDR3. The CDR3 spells CASSFRRTGGAANTGELFF. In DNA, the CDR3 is TGTGCCAGCAGTTTTAGGAGGACAGGGGGCGCAGCTAACACCGGGGAGCTGTTTTTT.

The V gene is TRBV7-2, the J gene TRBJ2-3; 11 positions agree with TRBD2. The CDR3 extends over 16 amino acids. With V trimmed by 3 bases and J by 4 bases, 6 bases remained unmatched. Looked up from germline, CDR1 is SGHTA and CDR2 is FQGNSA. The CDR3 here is CASSFYSGGGADTQYF. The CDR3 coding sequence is TGTGCCAGCAGCTTTTATAGCGGGGGGGGAGCAGATACGCAGTATTTT.